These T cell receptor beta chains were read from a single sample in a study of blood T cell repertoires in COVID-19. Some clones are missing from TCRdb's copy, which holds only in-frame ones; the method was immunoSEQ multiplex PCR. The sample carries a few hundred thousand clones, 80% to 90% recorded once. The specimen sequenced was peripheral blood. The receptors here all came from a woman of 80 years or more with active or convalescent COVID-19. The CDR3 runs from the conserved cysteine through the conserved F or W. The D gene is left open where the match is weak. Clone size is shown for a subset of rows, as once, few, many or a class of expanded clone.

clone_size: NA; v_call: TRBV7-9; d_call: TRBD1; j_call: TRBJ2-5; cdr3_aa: CASSAWTGEETQYF; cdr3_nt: TGTGCCAGCAGCGCGTGGACAGGAGAAGAGACCCAGTACTTC
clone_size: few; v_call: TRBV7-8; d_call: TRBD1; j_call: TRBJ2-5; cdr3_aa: CASSLQGAQKETQYF; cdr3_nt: TGTGCCAGCAGCTTACAGGGGGCTCAGAAAGAGACCCAGTACTTC
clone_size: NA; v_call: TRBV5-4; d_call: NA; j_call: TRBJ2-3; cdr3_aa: CATRQFLSTDTQYF; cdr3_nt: TGTGCCACCAGACAATTCTTAAGCACAGATACGCAGTATTTT
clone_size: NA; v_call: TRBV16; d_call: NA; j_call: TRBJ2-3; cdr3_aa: CASSQWRGRNTDTQYF; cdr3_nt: TGTGCCAGCAGCCAATGGCGGGGGCGGAATACAGATACGCAGTATTTT
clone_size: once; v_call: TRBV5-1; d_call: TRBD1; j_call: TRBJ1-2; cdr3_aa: CASRVGTGAYGYTF; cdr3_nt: TGCGCCAGCAGGGTCGGGACAGGGGCTTATGGCTACACCTTC
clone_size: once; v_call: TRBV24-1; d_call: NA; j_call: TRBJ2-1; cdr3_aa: CATSAPGNRDNEQFF; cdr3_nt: TGTGCCACCAGTGCTCCCGGGAACCGGGACAATGAGCAGTTCTTC
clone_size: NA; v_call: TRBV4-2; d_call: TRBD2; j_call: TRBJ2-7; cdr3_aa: CASSQGLERGEQYF; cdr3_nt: TGTGCCAGCAGCCAAGGACTAGAGCGGGGCGAGCAGTACTTC
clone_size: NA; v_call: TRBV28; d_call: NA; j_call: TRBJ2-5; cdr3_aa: CASSPQRGQETQYF; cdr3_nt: TGTGCCAGCAGTCCCCAAAGGGGCCAAGAGACCCAGTACTTC
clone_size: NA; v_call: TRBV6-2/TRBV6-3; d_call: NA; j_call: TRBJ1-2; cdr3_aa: CASSYPRTENYGYTF; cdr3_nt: TGTGCCAGCAGTTACCCTCGGACAGAAAACTATGGCTACACCTTC
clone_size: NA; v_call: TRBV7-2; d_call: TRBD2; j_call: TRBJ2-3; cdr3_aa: CASLVAGGFGTDTQYF; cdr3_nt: TGTGCCAGCCTCGTAGCGGGGGGATTCGGCACAGATACGCAGTATTTT
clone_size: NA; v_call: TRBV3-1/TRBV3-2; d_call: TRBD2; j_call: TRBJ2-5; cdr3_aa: CARGLAVGPTETQYF; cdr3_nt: TGTGCCAGGGGACTAGCGGTGGGCCCCACGGAGACCCAGTACTTC
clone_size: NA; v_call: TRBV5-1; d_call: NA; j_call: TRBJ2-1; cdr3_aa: CASSFSNRVTGLGSYNEQFF; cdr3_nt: TGCGCCAGCAGCTTTTCTAACAGGGTAACAGGACTTGGCTCCTACAATGAGCAGTTCTTC
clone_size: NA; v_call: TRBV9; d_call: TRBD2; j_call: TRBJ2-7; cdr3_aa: CASSVDERESYEQYF; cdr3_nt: TGTGCCAGCAGCGTAGACGAGCGGGAGTCCTACGAGCAGTACTTC
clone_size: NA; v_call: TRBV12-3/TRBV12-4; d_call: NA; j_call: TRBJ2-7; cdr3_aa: CASSLGTLQYF; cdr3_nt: TGTGCCAGCAGTCTCGGGACTCTTCAGTACTTC
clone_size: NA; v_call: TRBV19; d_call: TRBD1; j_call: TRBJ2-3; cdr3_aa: CASSIDGTGAGDTQYF; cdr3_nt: TGTGCCAGTAGTATAGACGGGACAGGGGCGGGCGATACGCAGTATTTT
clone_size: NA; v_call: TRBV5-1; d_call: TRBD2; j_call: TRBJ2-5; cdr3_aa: CASSLGAGGSQETQYF; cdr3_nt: TGCGCCAGCAGCTTGGGGGCCGGGGGGTCTCAAGAGACCCAGTACTTC
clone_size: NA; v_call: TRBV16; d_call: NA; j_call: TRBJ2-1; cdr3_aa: CASSQLAQGSGEQFF; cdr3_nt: TGTGCCAGCAGTCAATTGGCACAGGGTAGTGGTGAGCAGTTCTTC
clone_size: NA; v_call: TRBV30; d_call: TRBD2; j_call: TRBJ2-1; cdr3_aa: CAWTASGRYSYNEQFF; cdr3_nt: TGTGCCTGGACCGCTAGCGGGAGGTACTCCTACAATGAGCAGTTCTTC
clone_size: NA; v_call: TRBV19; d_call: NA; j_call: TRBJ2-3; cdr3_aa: CASLDSYTDTQYF; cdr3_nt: TGTGCCAGCCTTGACAGTTACACAGATACGCAGTATTTT
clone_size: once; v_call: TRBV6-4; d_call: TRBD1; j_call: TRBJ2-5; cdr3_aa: CASSDPGQTEETQYF; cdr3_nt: TGTGCCAGCAGTGACCCGGGACAGACTGAAGAGACCCAGTACTTC
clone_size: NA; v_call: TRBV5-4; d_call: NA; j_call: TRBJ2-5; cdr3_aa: CASSPPGQLKETQYF; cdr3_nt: TGTGCCAGCAGCCCGCCAGGACAGCTAAAGGAGACCCAGTACTTC
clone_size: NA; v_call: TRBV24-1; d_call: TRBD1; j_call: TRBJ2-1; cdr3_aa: CATSDSGTGMANEQFF; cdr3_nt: TGTGCCACCAGTGATTCCGGGACAGGGATGGCGAATGAGCAGTTCTTC
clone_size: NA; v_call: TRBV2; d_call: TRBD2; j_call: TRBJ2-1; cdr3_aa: CASSAGLAGGFEQFF; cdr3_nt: TGTGCCAGCAGTGCGGGACTAGCGGGAGGTTTTGAGCAGTTCTTC
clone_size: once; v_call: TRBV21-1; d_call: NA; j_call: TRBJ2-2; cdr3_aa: CASSKERAGELFF; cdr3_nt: TGTGCCAGCAGCAAGGAGCGAGCCGGGGAGCTGTTTTTT
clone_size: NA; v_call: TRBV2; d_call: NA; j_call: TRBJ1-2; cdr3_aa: CAQPGGNYGYTF; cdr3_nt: TGTGCCCAGCCGGGTGGAAACTATGGCTACACCTTC
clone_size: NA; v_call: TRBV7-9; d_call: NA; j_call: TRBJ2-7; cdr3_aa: CASSQGLVYEQYF; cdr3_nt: TGTGCCAGCAGCCAGGGCCTTGTCTACGAGCAGTACTTC
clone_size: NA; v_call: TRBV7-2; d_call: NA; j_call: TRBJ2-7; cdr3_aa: CASSAVGYEQYF; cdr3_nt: TGTGCCAGCAGCGCGGTAGGATACGAGCAGTACTTC
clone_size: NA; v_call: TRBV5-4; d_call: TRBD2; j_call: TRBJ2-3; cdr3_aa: CASSLGGASTDTQYF; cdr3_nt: TGTGCCAGCAGCCTCGGGGGGGCTAGCACAGATACGCAGTATTTT
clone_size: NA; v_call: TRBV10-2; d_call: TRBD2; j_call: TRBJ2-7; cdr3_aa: CASSDLPGLAGSEQYF; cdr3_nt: TGCGCCAGCAGTGACCTCCCTGGACTAGCGGGGTCCGAGCAGTACTTC
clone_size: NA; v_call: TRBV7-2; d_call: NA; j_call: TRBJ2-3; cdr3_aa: CASSLGGPTDTQYF; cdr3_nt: TGTGCCAGCAGCTTGGGGGGGCCGACAGATACGCAGTATTTT
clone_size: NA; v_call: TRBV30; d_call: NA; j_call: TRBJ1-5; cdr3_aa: CAWSEGLNQPQHF; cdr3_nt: TGTGCCTGGAGTGAGGGGCTGAATCAGCCCCAGCATTTT
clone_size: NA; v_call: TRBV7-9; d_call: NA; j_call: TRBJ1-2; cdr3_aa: CASSSNSRVDGYTF; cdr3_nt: TGTGCCAGCAGCTCAAATAGCAGGGTTGACGGCTACACCTTC
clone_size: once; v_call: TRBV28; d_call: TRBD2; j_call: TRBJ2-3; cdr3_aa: CASRKVWTSGGSDTQYF; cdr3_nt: TGTGCCAGCAGAAAAGTATGGACTAGCGGGGGATCAGATACGCAGTATTTT
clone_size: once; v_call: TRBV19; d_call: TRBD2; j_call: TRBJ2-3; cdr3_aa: CASSLGLASDTQYF; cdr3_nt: TGTGCCAGTAGCCTGGGACTAGCGTCAGATACGCAGTATTTT
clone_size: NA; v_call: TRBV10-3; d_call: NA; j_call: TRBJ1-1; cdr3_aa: CAISPGVGFDTEAFF; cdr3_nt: TGTGCCATCAGTCCCGGGGTGGGGTTCGACACTGAAGCTTTCTTT